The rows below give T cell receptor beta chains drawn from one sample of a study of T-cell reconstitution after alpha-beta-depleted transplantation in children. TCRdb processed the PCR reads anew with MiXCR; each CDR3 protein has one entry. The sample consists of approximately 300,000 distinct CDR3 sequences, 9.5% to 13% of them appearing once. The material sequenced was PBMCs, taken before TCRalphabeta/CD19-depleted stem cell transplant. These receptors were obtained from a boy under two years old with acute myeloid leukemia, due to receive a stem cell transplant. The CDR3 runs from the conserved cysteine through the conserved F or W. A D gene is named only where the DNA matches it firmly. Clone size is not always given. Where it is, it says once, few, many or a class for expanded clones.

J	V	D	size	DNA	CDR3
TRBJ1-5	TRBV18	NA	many	TGTGCCAGCTCACCAGGGGGACGAAGCAATCAGCCCCAGCATTTT	CASSPGGRSNQPQHF
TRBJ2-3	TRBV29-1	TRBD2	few	TGCAGCGTGGGACTAGCGGGAGGGCCACACACAGATACGCAGTATTTT	CSVGLAGGPHTDTQYF
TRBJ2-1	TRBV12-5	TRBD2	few	TGTGCTAGTGGTTTGCCGACCCGTAAAACTAGCGGGATGGATGAGCAGTTCTTC	CASGLPTRKTSGMDEQFF
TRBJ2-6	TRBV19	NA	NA	TGTGCCAGTAGTATGCAGAGTTCTGGGGCCAACGTCCTGACTTTC	CASSMQSSGANVLTF
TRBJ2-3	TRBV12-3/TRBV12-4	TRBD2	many	TGTGCCAGCAGTTCTAGCGGGGGGGCAGATACGCAGTATTTT	CASSSSGGADTQYF
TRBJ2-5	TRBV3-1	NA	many	TGTGCCAGCAGCCGCCCCATTAGGGCCGAAGAGACCCAGTACTTC	CASSRPIRAEETQYF
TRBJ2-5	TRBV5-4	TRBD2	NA	TGTGCCAGCAGCTTGGGTGTGGCCTTAGCGGGAGGGCCATTGGAAGAGACCCAGTACTTC	CASSLGVALAGGPLEETQYF
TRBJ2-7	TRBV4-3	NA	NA	TGCGCCAGCAGCCAAGCATTGCGGGACAGACCCTACGAGCAGTACTTC	CASSQALRDRPYEQYF
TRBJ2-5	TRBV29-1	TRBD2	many	TGCAGCGCAAAACTAGCGGGAGAGACCCAGTACTTC	CSAKLAGETQYF
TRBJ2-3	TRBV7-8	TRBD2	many	TGTGCCAGCAGCCTTTGGACTAGCGGGGGCACAGATACGCAGTATTTT	CASSLWTSGGTDTQYF
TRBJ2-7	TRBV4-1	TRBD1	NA	TGCGCCAGCAGCCAGGCGACAGGGTGGGCCTACGAGCAGTACTTC	CASSQATGWAYEQYF
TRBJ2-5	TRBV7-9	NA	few	TGTGCCACTGGGGCAGGCCAAGAGACCCAGTACTTC	CATGAGQETQYF
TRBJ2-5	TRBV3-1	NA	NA	TGTGCCAGCAGCCTAGTACTGGGTGGCCCCCAAGAGACCCAGTACTTC	CASSLVLGGPQETQYF
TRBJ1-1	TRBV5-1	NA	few	TGCGCCAGCAGCTTGATTGCAGGTCAAATGAACACTGAAGCTTTCTTT	CASSLIAGQMNTEAFF
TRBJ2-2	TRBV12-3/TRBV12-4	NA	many	TGTGCCAGCAGTTTAGTCAGGGGCACCGGGGAGCTGTTTTTT	CASSLVRGTGELFF
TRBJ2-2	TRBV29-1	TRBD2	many	TGCAGCGTTGAAGTCCTCGACAGGCCGGGAGGGGGGGAGCTGTTTTTT	CSVEVLDRPGGGELFF
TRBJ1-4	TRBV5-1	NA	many	TGCGCCAGCAGCTTGTTCCAGGAAGAAAAACTGTTTTTT	CASSLFQEEKLFF
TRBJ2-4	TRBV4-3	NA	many	TGCGCCAGCAGCCAAGAAGAGAGGATGGTAGGCATTCAGTACTTC	CASSQEERMVGIQYF
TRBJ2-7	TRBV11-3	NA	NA	TGTGCCAGCAGCTTAGAAGAAGTTCTTACCTACGAGCAGTACTTC	CASSLEEVLTYEQYF
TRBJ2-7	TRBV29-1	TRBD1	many	TGCAGCGTTCGGCCCCAGGGGGCGGGGGAGCAGTACTTC	CSVRPQGAGEQYF
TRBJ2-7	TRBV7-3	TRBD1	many	TGTGCCAGCAGCTTGGACAGGGGGGACGAGCAGTACTTC	CASSLDRGDEQYF
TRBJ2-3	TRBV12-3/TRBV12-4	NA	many	TGTGCCAGCAGTTTAGCGCTTGGGCGCACAGATACGCAGTATTTT	CASSLALGRTDTQYF
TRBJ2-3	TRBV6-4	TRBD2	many	TGTGCCAGCAGTGACACTAGCGGGAGGACGGATACGCAGTATTTT	CASSDTSGRTDTQYF
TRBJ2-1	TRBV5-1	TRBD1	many	TGCGCCAGCAGCTTCGACAGGGACCTATCCAATGAGCAGTTCTTC	CASSFDRDLSNEQFF
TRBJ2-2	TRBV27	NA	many	TGTGCCAGCAATATAGAAGGGGCGCGGCACACCGGGGAGCTGTTTTTT	CASNIEGARHTGELFF
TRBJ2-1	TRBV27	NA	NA	TGTGCCAGCAGTTTACAGTGGGACACCGCTTACAATGAGCAGTTCTTC	CASSLQWDTAYNEQFF
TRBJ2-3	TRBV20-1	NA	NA	TGCAGTGCCGCTGCACTGAGAGGCACAGATACGCAGTATTTT	CSAAALRGTDTQYF
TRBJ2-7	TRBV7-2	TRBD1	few	TGTGCCAGCAGCTGGGACAGGAGCGCCTACGAGCAGTACTTC	CASSWDRSAYEQYF
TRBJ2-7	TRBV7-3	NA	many	TGTGCCAGCAGCCCTGTGGGGTTACAGGACGAGCAGTACTTC	CASSPVGLQDEQYF
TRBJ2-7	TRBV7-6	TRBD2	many	TGTGCCAGCAGCTTAGCGCAGCGGGGGGGCTACGAGCAGTACTTC	CASSLAQRGGYEQYF
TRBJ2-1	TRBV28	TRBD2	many	TGTGCCAGCAGTCCACTACTAGCGGCCAGCTCCTACAATGAGCAGTTCTTC	CASSPLLAASSYNEQFF
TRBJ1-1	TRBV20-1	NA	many	TGCAGTGCTAGAGATTCGCAAGAAGCTTTCTTT	CSARDSQEAFF
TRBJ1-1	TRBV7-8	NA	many	TGTGCCAGCAGCTTAGCTCCAAGGACACCTAACACTGAAGCTTTCTTT	CASSLAPRTPNTEAFF
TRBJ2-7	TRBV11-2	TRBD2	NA	TGTGCCAGCAGCTTAGTTCCTAGCGGGCTTGACGAGCAGTACTTC	CASSLVPSGLDEQYF
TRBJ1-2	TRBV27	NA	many	TGTGCCAGCAGTTCTGGACCGGGATATAACTATGGCTACACCTTC	CASSSGPGYNYGYTF
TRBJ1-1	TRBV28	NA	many	TGTGCCAGCAGTTACCAAGGGCGCACTGAAGCTTTCTTT	CASSYQGRTEAFF
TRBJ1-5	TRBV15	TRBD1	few	TGTGCCACCAGCAGAGATAGTGGCGACAGGGACAATCAGCCCCAGCATTTT	CATSRDSGDRDNQPQHF
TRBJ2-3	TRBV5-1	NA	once	TGCGCCAGCAGCTGGGTGGAGGTGAGCACAGATACGCAGTATTTT	CASSWVEVSTDTQYF
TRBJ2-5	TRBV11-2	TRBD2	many	TGTGCCAGCAGCTTAGGTCCCGGGCTAGCGGGAGTTAAAGAGACCCAGTACTTC	CASSLGPGLAGVKETQYF
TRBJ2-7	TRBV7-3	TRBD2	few	TGTGCCAGCAGCTTACAGTCCGGGGGGAACTACGAGCAGTACTTC	CASSLQSGGNYEQYF
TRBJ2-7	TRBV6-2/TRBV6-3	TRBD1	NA	TGTGCCAGCAGCCTCGACAGGGTGGGAATCGAGCAGTACTTC	CASSLDRVGIEQYF
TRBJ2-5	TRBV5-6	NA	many	TGTGCCAGCAGTTCCTACAGGTACCAAGAGACCCAGTACTTC	CASSSYRYQETQYF
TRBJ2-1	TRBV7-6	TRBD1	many	TGTGCCAGCAGCTTAGAAGGACAGGATTTCTTCCTTAGCTCCTACAATGAGCAGTTCTTC	CASSLEGQDFFLSSYNEQFF
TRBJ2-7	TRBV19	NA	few	TGTGCCAGTAGTATTTCGGCCTACGAGCAGTACTTC	CASSISAYEQYF